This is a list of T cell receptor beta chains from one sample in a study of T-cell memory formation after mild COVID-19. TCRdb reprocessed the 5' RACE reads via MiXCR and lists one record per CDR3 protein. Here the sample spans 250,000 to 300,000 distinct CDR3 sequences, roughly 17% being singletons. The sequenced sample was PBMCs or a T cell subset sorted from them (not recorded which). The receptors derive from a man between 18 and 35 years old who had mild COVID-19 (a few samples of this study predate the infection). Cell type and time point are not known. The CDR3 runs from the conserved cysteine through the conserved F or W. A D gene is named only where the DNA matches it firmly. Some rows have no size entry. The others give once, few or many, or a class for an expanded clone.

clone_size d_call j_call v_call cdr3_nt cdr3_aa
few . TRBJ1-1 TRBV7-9 TGTGCCAGCAGCTTAGGCGTCGTCGCTTTCTTT CASSLGVVAFF
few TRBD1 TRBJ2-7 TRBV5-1 TGCGCCAGCAGCCTTGGGACAGCCTACTACGAGCAGTACTTC CASSLGTAYYEQYF
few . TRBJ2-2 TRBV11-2 TGTGCCAGCAGCCGACCCACCGGGGAGCTGTTTTTT CASSRPTGELFF
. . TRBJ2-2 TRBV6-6 TGTGCCAGCAGTTACTCGGTGATTTCAGGCACCGGGGAGCTGTTTTTT CASSYSVISGTGELFF
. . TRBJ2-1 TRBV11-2 TGTGCCAGCAGCCTTATCGGATTGACCTACAATGAGCAGTTCTTC CASSLIGLTYNEQFF
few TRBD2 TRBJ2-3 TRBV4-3 TGCGCCAGCAGCCGAGAAGCGGGGGGGCATCCAGATACGCAGTATTTT CASSREAGGHPDTQYF
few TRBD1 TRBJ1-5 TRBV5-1 TGCGCCAGCAGCTCAACAGGGGAACCGAATCAGCCCCAGCATTTT CASSSTGEPNQPQHF
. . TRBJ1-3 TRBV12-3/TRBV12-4 TGTGCCAGCAGCTTGGACAGAAGCTCTGGAAACACCATATATTTT CASSLDRSSGNTIYF
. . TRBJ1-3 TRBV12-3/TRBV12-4 TGTGCCAGCAGTTTTTCCTCCGGGGGACATTCCTCTGGAAACACCATATATTTT CASSFSSGGHSSGNTIYF
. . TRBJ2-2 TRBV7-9 TGTGCCAGCAGCCGAGCCGGGGGCCCCGGGGAGCTGTTTTTT CASSRAGGPGELFF
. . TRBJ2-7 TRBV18 TGTGCCAGCTCACCTTCAGAGTACGAGCAGTACTTC CASSPSEYEQYF
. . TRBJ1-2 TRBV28 TGTGCCAGCAGTCTTAAGGGGGGCTACACCTTC CASSLKGGYTF
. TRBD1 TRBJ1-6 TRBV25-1 TGTGCCAGCTCAAAGACAGGGTTATCACCCCTCCACTTT CASSKTGLSPLHF
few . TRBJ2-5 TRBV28 TGTGCCAGCAGCCCGGGAGATCATGGGGAGACCCAGTACTTC CASSPGDHGETQYF
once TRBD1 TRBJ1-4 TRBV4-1 TGCGCCAGCAGCGGACACAGGGGCAGGAATGAAAAACTGTTTTTT CASSGHRGRNEKLFF
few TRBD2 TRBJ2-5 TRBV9 TGTGCCAGCAGCGTAGTCGGGTGGGGACTAGCTGGATTGGGAGAGACCCAGTACTTC CASSVVGWGLAGLGETQYF
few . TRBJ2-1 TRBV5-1 TGCGCCAGCAGCTTGGCCGTGGATGAGCAGTTCTTC CASSLAVDEQFF